This is a list of T cell receptor beta chains from one sample in a study of blood T cell repertoires in COVID-19. The protocol was immunoSEQ multiplex PCR, while the TCRdb copy is restricted to in-frame clones and leaves out a portion. The data show about 130,000 clones, roughly 85% seen once. Material for sequencing was peripheral blood. Every receptor here comes from a human donor in a cohort sampled during active COVID-19. Each CDR3 is given with its conserved first and last residue. D genes are given only for firm matches. Where a row states a size, it is once, few, many or the class of an expanded clone; other rows omit it.

V gene: TRBV6-1; J gene: TRBJ2-1; D gene: TRBD2; clone size: .; CDR3 DNA: TGTGCCAGCAGTGACGGACTAGCGGTCAATGAGCAGTTCTTC; CDR3 protein: CASSDGLAVNEQFF
V gene: TRBV7-2; J gene: TRBJ2-7; D gene: TRBD2; clone size: .; CDR3 DNA: TGTGCCAGCAGCTACCCAAGAGCGGGGGGGCTTTACGAGCAGTACTTC; CDR3 protein: CASSYPRAGGLYEQYF
V gene: TRBV13; J gene: TRBJ1-2; D gene: .; clone size: .; CDR3 DNA: TGTGCCAGCAGCGCCCGGGGGGTAGTGGGGAAAAACTATGGCTACACCTTC; CDR3 protein: CASSARGVVGKNYGYTF
V gene: TRBV7-9; J gene: TRBJ2-1; D gene: .; clone size: .; CDR3 DNA: TGTGCCAGCAGCTCTCTTAGCGGCTCCTACAATGAGCAGTTCTTC; CDR3 protein: CASSSLSGSYNEQFF
V gene: TRBV12-5; J gene: TRBJ2-2; D gene: TRBD2; clone size: .; CDR3 DNA: TGTGCTAGTGGACTACCGGGACTAGCGCCCGGGGAGCTGTTTTTT; CDR3 protein: CASGLPGLAPGELFF
V gene: TRBV30; J gene: TRBJ1-3; D gene: TRBD1; clone size: once; CDR3 DNA: TGTGCCTGGACAGGGGGCGGACCTAGAAACACCATATATTTT; CDR3 protein: CAWTGGGPRNTIYF
V gene: TRBV10-3; J gene: TRBJ1-2; D gene: .; clone size: .; CDR3 DNA: TGTGCCATCAGTGAGTTTCTGGGAGCTAACTATGGCTACACCTTC; CDR3 protein: CAISEFLGANYGYTF
V gene: TRBV30; J gene: TRBJ1-2; D gene: .; clone size: .; CDR3 DNA: TGTGCCTGGGGACAGTTCTATGGCTACACCTTC; CDR3 protein: CAWGQFYGYTF
V gene: TRBV6-1; J gene: TRBJ1-5; D gene: .; clone size: .; CDR3 DNA: TGTGCCAGCAGTGAAGTCCCAACAGGGTTGGGCCCCAATCAGCCCCAGCATTTT; CDR3 protein: CASSEVPTGLGPNQPQHF
V gene: TRBV5-4; J gene: TRBJ1-6; D gene: .; clone size: once; CDR3 DNA: TGTGCCAGCAGCGACAGCCCGACAGAGAATAATTCACCCCTCCACTTT; CDR3 protein: CASSDSPTENNSPLHF
V gene: TRBV4-3; J gene: TRBJ2-6; D gene: TRBD1; clone size: few; CDR3 DNA: TGCGCCAGCAGCCATCACAGGGGGCTAAACGCGGGCTCTGGGGCCAACGTCCTGACTTTC; CDR3 protein: CASSHHRGLNAGSGANVLTF
V gene: TRBV9; J gene: TRBJ2-3; D gene: TRBD2; clone size: .; CDR3 DNA: TGTGCCAGCAGCCAGTGGGATAGCGGGGCCACAGATACGCAGTATTTT; CDR3 protein: CASSQWDSGATDTQYF
V gene: TRBV6-1; J gene: TRBJ1-5; D gene: .; clone size: .; CDR3 DNA: TGTGCCAGCAGTAAAGTATCTACAGGTGGCAATCAGCCCCAGCATTTT; CDR3 protein: CASSKVSTGGNQPQHF
V gene: TRBV7-2; J gene: TRBJ1-6; D gene: .; clone size: .; CDR3 DNA: TGTGCCAGCAGCTTTGGACACAAAACTTCACCCCTCCACTTT; CDR3 protein: CASSFGHKTSPLHF
V gene: TRBV2; J gene: TRBJ1-2; D gene: .; clone size: .; CDR3 DNA: TGTGCCAGCGGAGGACAGCCGAACTATGGCTACACCTTC; CDR3 protein: CASGGQPNYGYTF
V gene: TRBV10-3; J gene: TRBJ2-2; D gene: .; clone size: .; CDR3 DNA: TGTGCCATCAGTGAGTCCCTGGTCGTAGGGGTGAACACCGGGGAGCTGTTTTTT; CDR3 protein: CAISESLVVGVNTGELFF
V gene: TRBV13; J gene: TRBJ2-7; D gene: .; clone size: .; CDR3 DNA: TGTGCCAGCAGCCGAACCCCCCGCGGGCACGAGCAGTACTTC; CDR3 protein: CASSRTPRGHEQYF
V gene: TRBV7-3; J gene: TRBJ2-3; D gene: TRBD2; clone size: few; CDR3 DNA: TGTGCCAGCAGCCCCGCCTTAGCGGGGGGCACAGATACGCAGTATTTT; CDR3 protein: CASSPALAGGTDTQYF
V gene: TRBV19; J gene: TRBJ1-1; D gene: .; clone size: .; CDR3 DNA: TGTGCCAGTAGTAGGCAGAACACTGAAGCTTTCTTT; CDR3 protein: CASSRQNTEAFF
V gene: TRBV27; J gene: TRBJ1-2; D gene: TRBD1; clone size: .; CDR3 DNA: TGTGCCAGCAGTTTAAAAGGGACAGGGTATTTCTATGGCTACACCTTC; CDR3 protein: CASSLKGTGYFYGYTF
V gene: TRBV7-2; J gene: TRBJ2-1; D gene: .; clone size: .; CDR3 DNA: TGTGCCAGCAGCCCAGGGGCGGAAGCCTACAATGAGCAGTTCTTC; CDR3 protein: CASSPGAEAYNEQFF
V gene: TRBV4-3; J gene: TRBJ1-4; D gene: .; clone size: .; CDR3 DNA: TGCGCCAGCAGCCAAGGACAGACTAATGAAAAACTGTTTTTT; CDR3 protein: CASSQGQTNEKLFF
V gene: TRBV12-3/TRBV12-4; J gene: TRBJ1-1; D gene: .; clone size: .; CDR3 DNA: TGTGCCATCACGGGGAGGGGAAGGGCTGAAGCTTTCTTT; CDR3 protein: CAITGRGRAEAFF